The 22 T cell receptor beta chains below come from one sample, sequenced in a study of OX40 agonist ivuxolimab in advanced cancers. Here immunoSEQ multiplex PCR was the method, and the copy in TCRdb shows in-frame clones only, minus some. The sample carries fewer than 80,000 clones, approximately 85% recorded once. The specimen was CD4+ or CD8+ T cells sorted from blood, collected in a trial of the OX40 agonist ivuxolimab. Receptor source: an adult with an advanced solid tumor such as melanoma, head and neck, liver or kidney cancer.

The J gene is TRBJ1-5, the V gene TRBV5-1; D unresolved. Trimming took 1 base from V and 5 from J, leaving 10 bases between them. CDR3 length: 14 amino acids. Looked up from germline, CDR1 is SGHRS and CDR2 is YFSETQ. The CDR3 loop reads CASSLPPLDQPQHF. The CDR3 coding sequence is TGCGCCAGCAGCTTGCCTCCACTCGATCAGCCCCAGCATTTT.

V and J are TRBV13 and TRBJ2-7; tentatively, D is TRBD2 (6 bases). V gave up 5 bases and J gave up 0 bases, with 14 bases separating them. Germline values: CDR1 PRHDT, CDR2 FYEKMQ (reference sequence). The CDR3 is made up of 15 amino acids. The CDR3 DNA sequence: TGTGCCAGCAGCACTCGGGACTCTAGCTCCTACGAGCAGTACTTC. Its translation: CASSTRDSSSYEQYF.

V and J are TRBV6-5 and TRBJ2-4; the match to TRBD1 covers 10 bases. Germline assignment: CDR1 MNHEY and CDR2 SVGAGI. The CDR3 totals 14 residues. Unmatched junction bases numbered 5, after V lost 6 bases and J lost 6 bases. Here the CDR3 DNA reads TGTGCCAGCAGGGCAAGACAGGGGGCAAACATTCAGTACTTC. Protein: CASRARQGANIQYF.

The chain links TRBV6-5 to TRBJ2-2; TRBD1 matches at 10 bases. CDR3 length: 15 residues. CDR1 MNHEY and CDR2 SVGAGI come from the germline V gene. The trim removed 6 bases at V and 7 bases at J, leaving 8 bases unmatched. CDR3 amino acids: CASRRQGASVGELFF. The CDR3 nucleotides read TGTGCCAGCAGAAGACAGGGGGCGTCGGTCGGGGAGCTGTTTTTT.

V and J are TRBV6-1 and TRBJ1-4; the D gene is possibly TRBD1 (5 bases). Between the trimmed V and J ends, which lost 11 bases and 3 bases, there was a span of 19 bases. The CDR3 consists of 15 residues. Per germline, CDR1 MNHNS and CDR2 SASEGT. CDR3 in amino acids: CASGGRDLSNEKLFF. Written as DNA, the CDR3 is TGTGCCTCGGGGGGACGCGACCTATCTAATGAAAAACTGTTTTTT.

The rearrangement uses TRBV21-1 and TRBJ2-7; the table's D call of TRBD1 was not tested on the DNA. TRBV21-1 counts as a pseudogene. The length of the CDR3 is 14 residues. The CDR3 loop is CASSKEGGVYEQYF. CDR3 DNA sequence: TGTGCCAGCAGCAAAGAAGGGGGAGTTTACGAGCAGTACTTC.

This clone was seen at least ten times. The chain employs TRBV7-9 and TRBJ1-5; no definite D call. Trimming pared 2 bases from V and 4 bases from J, leaving 12 bases between. CDR1 and CDR2 (germline): SEHNR, FQNEAQ (reference sequence). The CDR3 consists of 15 residues. CDR3 loop: CASSLSNDPNQPQHF. The DNA for the CDR3 is TGTGCCAGCAGCTTATCAAACGACCCAAATCAGCCCCAGCATTTT.

CDR3 in amino acids: CASSPYGGDQPQHF. The CDR3 DNA reads as TGTGCCAGCAGTCCTTATGGGGGCGATCAGCCCCAGCATTTT. This chain uses TRBV27 with TRBJ1-5; possibly TRBD1 for D (6 bases). V shed 5 bases and J shed 5 bases, with 13 bases lying between them. Germline V gives CDR1 MNHEY, CDR2 SMNVEV (reference sequence). CDR3 size: 14 residues.

This chain uses TRBV10-3 with TRBJ1-1; D may be TRBD1 (5 bases). Germline-derived CDR1 and CDR2 are ENHRY and SYGVKD. CDR3 length: 14 amino acids. Trimming removed 3 bases at V and 3 bases at J, with 11 bases between. The CDR3 here is CAISERRGDTEAFF. Here the CDR3 DNA reads TGTGCCATCAGTGAACGAAGGGGCGACACTGAAGCTTTCTTT.

J is TRBJ1-5 and V is TRBV18; D uncertain. Germline CDR1 reads KGHSH; CDR2 reads LQKENI. The CDR3 length is 10 residues. CDR3 in DNA: TGTGGCAGGCCCGATCAGCCCCAGCATTTT. Its translation is CGRPDQPQHF.

A single count supports this clone. The V gene is TRBV5-6, the J gene TRBJ2-1; D might be TRBD2 (6 bases). CDR3 length: 13 amino acids. Germline CDR1 reads SGHDT; CDR2 reads YYEEEE. Trimming stripped 4 bases from V and 9 bases from J, with 14 bases between. In DNA, the CDR3 is TGTGCCAGCAGCACCGGGACTGGACGTGAGCAGTTCTTC. As protein: CASSTGTGREQFF.

J is TRBJ1-2 and V is TRBV30, with 11 bases fitting TRBD1. The CDR3 sequence is 14 residues long. V shed 3 bases and J 4 bases; nucleotides not matched to a gene: 4. CDR1 is GTSNPN, CDR2 SVGIG, per germline (reference sequence). DNA of the CDR3: TGTGCCTGGAGCCCGGGACAGGGGGGCTATGGCTACACCTTC. It is translated as CAWSPGQGGYGYTF. The variable domain in full, completed from reference TRBV30 and TRBJ1-2, reads SQTIHQWPATLVQPVGSPLSLECTVEGTSNPNLYWYRQAAGRGLQLLFYSVGIGQISSEVPQNLSASRPQDRQFILSSKKLLLSDSGFYLCAWSPGQGGYGYTFGSGTRLTVV.

The J gene is TRBJ1-4, the V gene TRBV5-8; D is undetermined. CDR3 length equals 16 residues. Germline V lookup: CDR1 SGHTS, CDR2 YDEGEE. V lost 4 bases and J lost 3, with 16 bases in between. CDR3 nucleotide sequence: TGTGCCAGCAGCCCTCAAGGCCCCGCGGCTAATGAAAAACTGTTTTTT. This encodes CASSPQGPAANEKLFF.

The chain is built from TRBV5-4 and TRBJ2-3; TRBD1 aligns across 8 bases. This CDR3 region has 17 residues. The trim removed 4 bases at V and 1 base at J, leaving 11 bases unmatched. The germline CDR1 and CDR2 sequences are SGHNT and YYREEE (reference sequence). The CDR3 sequence: CASSLMTGVIGTDTQYF. The CDR3, as DNA: TGTGCCAGCAGCCTTATGACAGGGGTGATTGGCACAGATACGCAGTATTTT.

This clone turned up a few times. CDR3 sequence (DNA): TGCGCCAGCAGCTTAACAGGGGGGCGGGAGACCCAGTACTTC. Protein sequence: CASSLTGGRETQYF. This chain joins TRBV5-1 and TRBJ2-5; TRBD1 agrees at 8 bases. The ends lost 2 bases at V and 5 bases at J; junction bases unmatched: 5. The length of the CDR3 is 14 residues. Germline V gene data show CDR1 as SGHRS and CDR2 as YFSETQ.

This rearrangement joins TRBV7-3 to TRBJ1-6, with 10 bases lining up with TRBD1. Germline V gene data show CDR1 as SGHTA and CDR2 as FQGTGA. CDR3 length: 15 amino acids. The V segment lost 6 bases and the J segment 6 bases; nucleotides outside the gene matches: 5. CDR3 loop: CASSSTGGSNSPLHF. The CDR3 DNA reads as TGTGCCAGCAGTTCGACAGGGGGCTCTAATTCACCCCTCCACTTT.

The chain joins TRBV29-1 to TRBJ2-1; the match to TRBD2 covers 8 bases. This CDR3 contains 14 residues. Trimming at V came to 3 bases and at J to 6 bases, leaving 7 bases not matched to a gene. Germline V gives CDR1 SQVTM, CDR2 ANQGSEA. The CDR3, as DNA: TGCAGCGTTGACCCCAGCGGGAGATTCAATGAGCAGTTCTTC. Its translation is CSVDPSGRFNEQFF.

This sequence joins TRBV27 and TRBJ2-7, with 8 bases matching TRBD1. V was clipped by 6 bases and J by 4 bases; unmatched bases: 8. Germline CDR1 MNHEY, CDR2 SMNVEV (reference sequence). The length of the CDR3 is 14 residues. CDR3 DNA: TGTGCCAGCAGAAGACAGGGGTTGAGGTACGAGCAGTACTTC. Its protein product is CASRRQGLRYEQYF.

The J gene is TRBJ2-3, the V gene TRBV9, with 7 bases fitting TRBD2. Germline loops: CDR1 SGDLS, CDR2 YYNGEE. V lost 2 bases and J lost 6; bases outside the gene matches: 15. The CDR3 has 17 amino acids. The CDR3 region is CASSVRSSGGASDTQYF. The CDR3 DNA follows: TGTGCCAGCAGCGTCCGGTCTAGCGGTGGGGCCTCCGATACGCAGTATTTT.

This clone is a singleton in its sample. The V and J genes are TRBV10-1 and TRBJ2-3, with 8 bases aligning to TRBD1. The CDR3 has 15 residues. Germline V gives CDR1 WNHNN, CDR2 SYGVQD (reference sequence). The junction had 6 bases not matched to a gene; V was cut back by 6 bases and J by 1 base. CDR3 nucleotides: TGCGCCAGCAGCCCCGGGACAGGAGGCACAGATACGCAGTATTTT. Translating it yields CASSPGTGGTDTQYF.

The V gene is TRBV2, the J gene TRBJ2-7; D remains ambiguous. This CDR3 has 12 residues. The V gene lost 6 bases and the J gene lost 0 bases, with 6 bases spanning the gap. Germline V CDR1 and CDR2: SNHLY, FYNNEI. The CDR3 DNA reads as TGTGCCAGCAGACGGATCTCCTACGAGCAGTACTTC. Amino acids: CASRRISYEQYF.

This clone came up once. This chain connects TRBV14 to TRBJ2-1; 9 bases map to TRBD1. Per the germline V gene, CDR1 is SGHDN and CDR2 is FVKESK. The CDR3 covers 17 residues. The V segment lost 4 bases and the J segment 12 bases; nucleotides outside the gene matches: 19. The CDR3 coding sequence is TGTGCCAGCAGCCCGGACCCAGGACAGGGGTTGCGGGAGTGGCAGTTCTTC. Translated, it gives CASSPDPGQGLREWQFF.